This TCR beta chain is from a study of metastatic and nonmetastatic thyroid tumors. Across the whole study: Peripheral blood and tumor or nodule samples from malignant and benign thyroid patients were compared. Study-level points and caveats: When malignant thyroid tumors were compared with benign nodules, TCR beta diversity was reportedly significantly higher in the malignant tumors. This held in both blood and tumor samples.

In its sample, this clone was seen a few times. Antigen specificity is unknown. All patients were treatment-naive before thyroid surgery. As handled by the study authors: CDR3 was compared across clinicopathological groups, and the resulting differences were used to build a distant-metastasis classifier for papillary thyroid cancer. TCRdb called clones again from the PCR reads with MiXCR. TCRdb assigned the V and J calls; the authors' analysis was not used. The profile covers several thousand clones, with about 20% appearing a single time and around a sixth taken by the ten largest. The CDR3 is 15 residues long. The V end was cut by 0 bases, the J end by 3 bases, with 10 bases between. Germline CDR1 and CDR2: SGDLS and YYNGEE.

Specimen: adjacent normal tissue. The receptor's source is a female donor with papillary thyroid cancer or a benign thyroid nodule (not recorded which). Some clones in this sample may be carry-over from other donors' samples. This chain links TRBV9 with TRBJ2-1; tentative D call: TRBD2 (5 bases). CDR3 coding DNA: TGTGCCAGCAGCGTAGACGAGGGCGGCTACAATGAGCAGTTCTTC. Translating gives CASSVDEGGYNEQFF.